One and the same sample provided the 2 T cell receptor beta chains below, sequenced in a study of shared clonotypes between healthy human individuals. Clones were read by immunoSEQ multiplex PCR, and TCRdb kept only the in-frame ones, dropping some. The table has about 490,000 clones, about three quarters seen once. The specimen sequenced was PBMCs. These receptors all come from a woman aged 35 to 49 in good health. Some clones in this sample may be carry-over from other donors' samples.

The chain combines TRBV27 with TRBJ1-1; D not resolved. With 4 bases removed from V and 5 bases from J, the gap between germline ends came to 11 bases. The CDR3 has 13 residues. Germline V gene lookup returns CDR1 MNHEY and CDR2 SMNVEV (reference sequence). CDR3 DNA: TGTGCCAGCAGTTACGGGGAAAAAACTGAAGCTTTCTTT. This gives the protein CASSYGEKTEAFF.

The chain is built from TRBV6-5 and TRBJ2-7, with TRBD2 matching over 12 bases. This CDR3 comprises 14 residues. V shed 6 bases, J shed 3 bases, and the junction held 3 bases outside the gene matches. The germline V gene has CDR1 MNHEY and CDR2 SVGAGI. In nucleotides, the CDR3 is TGTGCCAGCAGGACTAGCGGGAGTGTCTACGAGCAGTACTTC. Its protein is CASRTSGSVYEQYF.